The 9 T cell receptor beta chains reported below all come from one sample, sequenced in a study of cytomegalovirus exposure and HLA in healthy donors. Vbeta (60) and Jbeta (13) primers were used in the PCR. Assay: immunoSEQ multiplex PCR; the TCRdb copy retains only in-frame clones and omits some. The sample table sets out 150,000 to 200,000 clones. The sequenced material came from PBMCs. The origin of the receptors is a woman aged 18-30 years in good health and CMV-seropositive.

The rearrangement links TRBV19 to TRBJ2-2; possibly TRBD1 for D (5 bases). Trimming removed 7 bases from V and 0 bases from J, with 15 bases in between. Germline V gene data show CDR1 as LNHDA and CDR2 as SQIVND (reference sequence). The CDR3 sequence is 16 residues long. CDR3 residues: CASNAFSTANTGELFF. The CDR3, as DNA: TGTGCCAGTAATGCCTTTTCGACAGCGAACACCGGGGAGCTGTTTTTT.

The DNA of the CDR3 is TGTGCCAGCAGCTTAGAGGAGGGAGTAACCGAGCAGTACTTC. This translates into CASSLEEGVTEQYF. This chain uses TRBV7-2 with TRBJ2-7; tentative D call: TRBD2 (6 bases). With 1 base removed from V and 6 bases from J, the gap between germline ends came to 13 bases. The germline gives CDR1 SGHTA, CDR2 FQGNSA. This CDR3 comprises 14 residues.

The chain recombines TRBV29-1 with TRBJ2-1; perhaps TRBD1 as D (6 bases). The CDR3 covers 14 residues. Germline V gene sequence: CDR1 SQVTM, CDR2 ANQGSEA. Trimming removed 3 bases at V and 6 bases at J, with 15 bases between. CDR3: CSVDPGTGLNEQFF. CDR3 nucleotide sequence: TGCAGCGTTGATCCCGGCACAGGGCTCAATGAGCAGTTCTTC.

The chain combines TRBV11-3 with TRBJ2-1; 9 nucleotides match TRBD1. The CDR3 is 13 amino acids. The V segment lost 4 bases and the J segment 6 bases; nucleotides outside the gene matches: 1. Germline assignment: CDR1 SGHNT and CDR2 YENEEA. This CDR3 reads CASSWGQGNEQFF. As DNA, the CDR3 is TGTGCCAGCAGCTGGGGACAGGGCAATGAGCAGTTCTTC.

The chain combines TRBV6-1 with TRBJ2-5; D is undetermined. Germline values: CDR1 MNHNS, CDR2 SASEGT. With 6 bases removed from V and 2 bases from J, the gap between germline ends came to 7 bases. The CDR3 has 12 amino acids. This chain's CDR3 is CASSPSQETQYF. Here the CDR3 DNA reads TGTGCCAGCAGCCCGTCGCAAGAGACCCAGTACTTC.

The genes are TRBV7-9 and TRBJ1-1; no definite D call. Trimming shortened V by 4 bases and J by 3 bases, and 9 bases separated the two germline ends. CDR1 and CDR2 from the germline V gene are SEHNR and FQNEAQ (reference sequence). CDR3 length: 13 amino acids. CDR3 in amino acids: CASSYSEDTEAFF. The DNA of the CDR3 is TGTGCCAGCAGCTACTCGGAGGACACTGAAGCTTTCTTT.

Written as DNA, the CDR3 is TGCGCCAGCAGCTTTGGACAGGGGGGCGAAGAGACCCAGTACTTC. Amino acid sequence: CASSFGQGGEETQYF. J is TRBJ2-5 and V is TRBV5-1; 10 bases agree with TRBD1. The germline V gene has CDR1 SGHRS and CDR2 YFSETQ. Germline trimming cut 2 bases from V and 3 bases from J; bases unmatched to any gene: 4. This CDR3 spans 15 amino acids.

The chain has TRBV5-6 and TRBJ1-2; TRBD1 agrees at 9 bases. V dropped 0 bases and J dropped 8; count of bases not matched to a gene: 8. The germline V gene encodes CDR1 SGHDT and CDR2 YYEEEE. The CDR3 totals 15 residues. CDR3 coding DNA: TGTGCCAGCAGCTTGGGACCACAGGGGGCAAGGGGCTACACCTTC. Protein: CASSLGPQGARGYTF.

The CDR3: CASSLGQGGGYTF. The CDR3 DNA reads TGTGCCAGCAGCTTGGGACAGGGAGGTGGCTACACCTTC. The J gene is TRBJ1-2, the V gene TRBV5-6; 7 nucleotides align to TRBD1. Germline V CDR1 and CDR2: SGHDT, YYEEEE. The CDR3 runs 13 residues. V lost 0 bases to trimming and J lost 7 bases; unmatched junction nucleotides: 3.